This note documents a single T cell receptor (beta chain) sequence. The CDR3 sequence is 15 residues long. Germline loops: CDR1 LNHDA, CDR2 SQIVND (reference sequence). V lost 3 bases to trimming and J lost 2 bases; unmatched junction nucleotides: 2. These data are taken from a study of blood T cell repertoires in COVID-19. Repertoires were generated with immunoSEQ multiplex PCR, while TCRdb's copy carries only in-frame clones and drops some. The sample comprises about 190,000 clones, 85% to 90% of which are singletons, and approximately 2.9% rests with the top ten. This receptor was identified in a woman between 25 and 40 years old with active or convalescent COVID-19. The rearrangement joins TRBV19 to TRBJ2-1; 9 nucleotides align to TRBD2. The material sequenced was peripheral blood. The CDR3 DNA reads TGTGCCAGTAGTATGAGCGGGGGGCCCTACAATGAGCAGTTCTTC. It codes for CASSMSGGPYNEQFF.